This T cell receptor (beta chain) was sequenced in a study of cytomegalovirus exposure and HLA in healthy donors (dated by TCRdb to 2016 to 2017). With regard to the full study: The 666 repertoires of the first cohort and the 95 to 150 validation repertoires were produced on the same platform, according to a later analysis. The study was designed to test whether signatures of past pathogen exposure could be identified by cataloging public T cell receptors. Along with the roughly 670-subject first cohort, a separate validation cohort of around 120 different subjects was used. To predict cytomegalovirus infection status, the study brought together high-throughput TCR immunosequencing, statistical association of individual TCRs with disease status, and machine learning.

The donors belonged to the validation cohort of roughly 120 subjects, which was separate from the roughly 680-subject first cohort. Libraries were built with the immunoSEQ multiplex PCR assay. The study's processing was this. A statistical classification framework was developed to diagnose cytomegalovirus status using the catalog of TCR beta chain sequences. TCRdb retrieved this table from immuneACCESS and kept in-frame rearrangements only. Not all clones are present; in checked studies, unresolved V genes account for under half, and no reason is known for the remainder. V and J calls and clone size come straight from that table; D and trimming were deduced from the DNA. The sample data list roughly 50,000 clones, and about 92% of these were observed just once. The ten biggest clones cover more than 0.85% of the sample. From its cysteine to its phenylalanine, the CDR3 spans 15 amino acids. Only the CDR3 region is kept as DNA, spanning 45 bases read in frame from base 1. Relative to germline, V is 3 bases shorter and J is 1 base shorter, with 13 bases between their ends. Via the germline V gene, CDR1 is SGDLS and CDR2 YYNGEE.

Broader findings and caveats from the paper: Subsequent analysis determined that TCRs grouped into clusters in the first cohort also showed a tendency toward co-occurrence across the 90 to 150 validation repertoires, and roughly 95% of cluster scores exceeded 0. It was suggested by the authors that the approach could potentially be generalized to other disease states and immunological phenotypes. A few of the identified cytomegalovirus-associated TCR beta chains were confirmed in vitro to be specific for cytomegalovirus antigens. The classifier was reported to diagnose cytomegalovirus status with high specificity and sensitivity in both the original cohort and the validation cohort. While some public TCRs were present in many individuals, most TCR sequences turned up only very rarely across donors. In the study, 150 to 200 TCR beta chains were listed as associated with cytomegalovirus. A later analysis had no HLA typing for the validation cohort, so co-occurrence there was scored across all 110 or so repertoires.

Comments on this clone: No antigen is known for it. It has no much larger one-base neighbor in the sample; base qualities were not kept.

Sequencing was carried out using PBMCs. The chain couples TRBV9 to TRBJ2-5, and possibly TRBD1, on 5 matching bases. The origin of this receptor is a man aged 18-30 years in good health and CMV-seronegative. The CDR3 region has the sequence CASSAGLTVQETQYF. The DNA reads as follows: TGTGCCAGCAGCGCCGGGTTGACAGTCCAAGAGACCCAGTACTTC.